The TCR beta chain described here comes from a study of cytomegalovirus exposure and HLA in healthy donors. On this clone: Its antigen is not identified.

The PCR used 60 Vbeta and 13 Jbeta primers. Sequencing was performed with immunoSEQ multiplex PCR; in TCRdb, only in-frame clones are kept and a portion is missing. The table records 100,000 to 150,000 clones, about 8.5% of them present only once. The CDR3 length is 13 residues. V shed 4 bases and J shed 8 bases, with 11 bases lying between them. Germline values: CDR1 LNHDA, CDR2 SQIVND (reference sequence). Study-wide results and limits: With later analysis, a missense DCLRE1C variant became linked to TCR beta V- and J-gene trimming. Productive status was seen about 90% or about 30% of the time for most TCR beta V segments in an earlier analysis.

The clonotype comes from a man aged 40-49 years in good health and CMV-seronegative. V gene TRBV19 combines with J gene TRBJ2-2, with unresolved D. Sequencing was performed on PBMCs. The DNA for the CDR3 is TGTGCCAGTAGTACTAGAGACGGGGGGGAGCTGTTTTTT. Its protein is CASSTRDGGELFF.